The clone carrying this T cell receptor beta chain was found many times. What it binds is not known. TCRdb independently ran MiXCR on the 5' RACE reads; one entry per CDR3 protein. This repertoire shows 100,000 to 150,000 distinct CDR3 sequences, approximately 7% found once; its top ten account for roughly 2.6%. These data come from a study of T cells after yellow fever vaccination. The germline gives CDR1 SGHRS, CDR2 YFSETQ. The V end was cut by 2 bases, the J end by 3 bases, with 11 bases between. The CDR3 has 14 amino acids. The study's findings and limits: Though it reached lower strength, the secondary response hit its peak faster, day 5 versus 15. In FACS-sorted repertoires, abundant clonotypes from the bulk population could appear as contaminants. CD4 and CD8 compartments shared a small share of clonotypes, likely from convergent recombination. Re-detected after boosting: most primary clones, about 96% of CD4 and under 90% of CD8.

This clonotype was obtained from a man aged 18 to 35 who received the YFV17D yellow fever vaccine. J is TRBJ1-1 and V is TRBV5-1, with D possibly TRBD1 on 5 matching bases. The specimen was CD4+ T cells sorted from PBMCs, collected more than 8 days after the first yellow fever vaccination. As DNA, the CDR3 is TGCGCCAGCAGCTTACTGGGGCTGGACACTGAAGCTTTCTTT. Protein product: CASSLLGLDTEAFF. Variable domain in full (rest from reference TRBV5-1 and TRBJ1-1): KAGVTQTPRYLIKTRGQQVTLSCSPISGHRSVSWYQQTPGQGLQFLFEYFSETQRNKGNFPGRFSGRQFSNSRSEMNVSTLELGDSALYLCASSLLGLDTEAFFGQGTRLTVV.